The rows below give T cell receptor beta chains drawn from one sample of a study. From the RT-PCR reads, TCRdb called clonotypes with MiXCR, one entry per CDR3 protein. This sample carries 550,000 to 750,000 distinct CDR3 sequences, more than 13% of them seen once, and the ten largest clones take around 3.3%. Sequencing input: memory CD4+ T cells from blood. The receptors derive from a female donor in good health, serving as a healthy control. Both conserved end residues are part of each CDR3. The D gene is left open where the match is weak. A clone size is listed for some rows: how often the clone was seen (once, few, many), or a class if it is expanded.

D gene	V gene	clone size	J gene	CDR3 length	CDR3 protein	CDR3 DNA
.	TRBV9	few	TRBJ2-1	15	CASSTRGDPYNEQFF	TGTGCCAGCAGCACCCGGGGTGACCCCTACAATGAGCAGTTCTTC
TRBD1	TRBV28	.	TRBJ2-3	18	CASSPAWGTGGLTDTQYF	TGTGCCAGCAGCCCCGCATGGGGGACAGGGGGGCTCACAGATACGCAGTATTTT
.	TRBV20-1	.	TRBJ1-5	11	CSAGDGSAPAF	TGCAGTGCGGGAGACGGATCAGCCCCAGCATTT
.	TRBV25-1	.	TRBJ2-7	14	CASSRMGTSQEQYF	TGTGCCAGCAGCAGAATGGGGACGTCCCAAGAGCAGTACTTC
TRBD2	TRBV4-2	few	TRBJ2-2	16	CASSPAQREDTGELFF	TGTGCCAGCAGCCCCGCGCAGCGGGAGGACACCGGGGAGCTGTTTTTT
.	TRBV5-1	.	TRBJ2-1	16	CASSLGTLASYNEQFF	TGCGCCAGCAGCTTGGGCACCCTCGCCTCCTACAATGAGCAGTTCTTC
TRBD1	TRBV12-3/TRBV12-4	few	TRBJ2-3	16	CASSHVPGQGTDTQYF	TGTGCCAGCAGTCACGTCCCGGGACAGGGGACAGATACGCAGTATTTT
.	TRBV15	.	TRBJ1-3	13	CATGTFSGNTIYF	TGTGCCACCGGTACCTTCTCTGGAAACACCATATATTTT
.	TRBV5-1	.	TRBJ2-7	12	CASSLAGEKQYF	TGCGCCAGCAGCTTGGCAGGAGAAAAGCAGTACTTC
.	TRBV6-2/TRBV6-3	many	TRBJ2-7	16	CASMESPGRSSYEQYF	TGTGCCAGCATGGAATCACCCGGGAGAAGCTCCTACGAGCAGTACTTC
.	TRBV12-3/TRBV12-4	many	TRBJ2-7	13	CASSSQGSNEQYF	TGTGCCAGCAGTTCGCAGGGTTCCAACGAGCAGTACTTC
.	TRBV5-1	.	TRBJ1-1	14	CASSSSAMNTEAFF	TGCGCCAGCAGCTCATCGGCCATGAACACTGAAGCTTTCTTT
.	TRBV5-1	.	TRBJ2-3	15	CASSQEARSTDTQYF	TGCGCCAGCAGCCAAGAAGCGAGAAGCACAGATACGCAGTATTTT
TRBD2	TRBV3-1	many	TRBJ2-7	14	CASSQGLVSYEQYF	TGTGCCAGCTCACAAGGACTAGTTTCCTACGAGCAGTACTTC
.	TRBV11-1	.	TRBJ2-4	13	CASSHREGVVQYF	TGTGCCAGCAGTCACAGAGAGGGCGTTGTTCAGTACTTC
.	TRBV13	.	TRBJ1-2	13	CASSLHEGYGYTF	TGTGCCAGCAGCTTACACGAGGGATATGGCTACACCTTC
TRBD1	TRBV7-2	.	TRBJ1-5	12	CASSFQGAPQHF	TGTGCCAGCAGCTTCCAGGGGGCTCCCCAGCATTTT
.	TRBV20-1	few	TRBJ2-1	16	CSARRGAGVGYNEQFF	TGCAGTGCTCGAAGGGGGGCGGGAGTGGGCTACAATGAGCAGTTCTTC
.	TRBV5-1	.	TRBJ1-4	15	CASSSNRAGGEKLFF	TGCGCCAGCAGCTCAAACAGGGCGGGCGGTGAAAAACTGTTTTTT
.	TRBV4-1	few	TRBJ2-1	13	CASRSQRYNEQFF	TGCGCCAGCAGGTCACAGAGATACAATGAGCAGTTCTTC